This T cell receptor beta chain was identified in a study of cytomegalovirus exposure and HLA in healthy donors. On the study more broadly: The study placed around 80% of its 398 genotyped donors in the Caucasian-associated ancestry cluster. The study's findings and limits: Cytomegalovirus association was listed for roughly 160 TCR beta chains. An observed cluster of highly shared sequence variants was recorded as a likely sequencing artifact. It has been reported that TCR beta sequences accurately predicted the HLA-A and HLA-B alleles of most subjects.

To note about this clone: Its antigen is currently unknown. Compared with germline, one end of the junction differs, possibly owing to a read error.

This PCR relied on a set of 60 Vbeta primers and 13 Jbeta primers. Measured with immunoSEQ multiplex PCR; TCRdb has only the in-frame clones, and not every one. The sample comprises approximately 140,000 clones, around 80% of which are singletons, and around 2% rests with the top ten. The CDR3 consists of 14 residues. The germline CDR1 and CDR2 sequences are SGHDT and YYEEEE. The V gene is TRBV5-6, the J gene TRBJ1-1; no firm D call. The sequenced sample was PBMCs. The TCR sequence derives from a woman aged 40 to 50 in good health and CMV-seronegative. The chain's CDR3 is CASSLGLRNIEAFF. The DNA of the CDR3 is TGTGCCAGCAGCTTGGGACTGAGGAACATTGAAGCTTTCTTT. The entire variable domain, with the rest obtained from reference TRBV5-6 and TRBJ1-1, is as follows: DAGVTQSPTHLIKTRGQQVTLRCSPKSGHDTVSWYQQALGQGPQFIFQYYEEEERQRGNFPDRFSGHQFPNYSSELNVNALLLGDSALYLCASSLGLRNIEAFFGQGTRLTVV.